A selection of T cell receptor beta chains follows, all from one sample in a study of T cell changes during pregnancy in multiple sclerosis. Assay used: immunoSEQ multiplex PCR; TCRdb lists only in-frame clones, some missing. The table has roughly 100,000 clones, about 89% seen once. Sequencing used peripheral blood, obtained before pregnancy. Receptors originate from a female donor with multiple sclerosis, enrolled in a pregnancy study. The CDR3 runs from the conserved cysteine through the conserved F or W. The D gene is left open where the match is weak.

j_gene	d_gene	v_gene	CDR3aa	CDR3nt
TRBJ2-3	-	TRBV7-2	CASSLSRVSTDTQYF	TGTGCCAGCAGCTTATCCCGGGTGAGCACAGATACGCAGTATTTT
TRBJ1-3	TRBD1	TRBV28	CASRQGGSGNTIYF	TGTGCCAGCAGACAGGGGGGCTCTGGAAACACCATATATTTT
TRBJ2-2	TRBD2	TRBV19	CASSIAPQSAGVDTGELFF	TGTGCCAGTAGTATAGCCCCCCAATCAGCGGGAGTCGACACCGGGGAGCTGTTTTTT
TRBJ2-5	TRBD1	TRBV5-8	CASSLDRGVGTQYF	TGTGCCAGCAGTCTGGACAGGGGAGTTGGGACCCAGTACTTC
TRBJ2-7	-	TRBV5-1	CASSLSGSSYEQYF	TGCGCCAGCAGCTTGTCGGGGTCCTCCTACGAGCAGTACTTC
TRBJ2-2	-	TRBV19	CASSTGQLNTGELFF	TGTGCCAGTAGTACGGGACAACTGAACACCGGGGAGCTGTTTTTT
TRBJ1-5	-	TRBV10-3	CAISSIDSSNQPQHF	TGTGCCATCAGTTCGATTGACAGCAGCAATCAGCCCCAGCATTTT
TRBJ2-5	TRBD2	TRBV6-5	CASSQLAGGRETQYF	TGTGCCAGCAGCCAACTAGCGGGGGGCCGCGAGACCCAGTACTTC
TRBJ2-7	TRBD2	TRBV5-1	CASSPRTSGGLSSYEQYF	TGCGCCAGCAGCCCCCGGACTAGCGGGGGGTTAAGCTCCTACGAGCAGTACTTC
TRBJ1-2	-	TRBV7-9	CASSSSGGGGYTF	TGTGCCAGCAGCTCATCGGGGGGGGGTGGCTACACCTTC
TRBJ2-7	TRBD1	TRBV6-5	CASSRNRGSYEQYF	TGTGCCAGCAGTCGGAACAGGGGTTCCTACGAGCAGTACTTC